The 32 T cell receptor beta chains reported below all come from one sample, sequenced in a study of T cell responses to AZD1222 COVID-19 vaccine. Sequenced by immunoSEQ multiplex PCR; TCRdb stores in-frame clones only, minus some. The profile shows 150,000 to 200,000 clones, about 91% of them singletons. The material sequenced was peripheral blood, taken 28 days after the second AZD1222 dose. The source is an adult who received the AZD1222 COVID-19 vaccine.

The chain couples TRBV4-2 to TRBJ1-1; 8 nucleotides line up with TRBD1. This CDR3 is built from 12 residues. Unmatched junction bases numbered 2, after V lost 1 base and J lost 10 bases. The germline gives CDR1 LGHNA, CDR2 YNFKEQ. The CDR3 region is CASSQGTGPAFF. CDR3 bases: TGTGCCAGCAGCCAAGGGACAGGGCCAGCTTTCTTT.

This chain joins TRBV5-6 and TRBJ2-7; D not certain. Germline assignment: CDR1 SGHDT and CDR2 YYEEEE. With 5 bases removed from V and 4 bases from J, the gap between germline ends came to 10 bases. There are 12 residues in the CDR3. The CDR3 DNA follows: TGTGCCAGCAGTCTGATGGGTTACGAGCAGTACTTC. This encodes CASSLMGYEQYF.

This chain links TRBV4-2 with TRBJ2-1; 7 bases agree with TRBD2. Germline V CDR1 and CDR2: LGHNA, YNFKEQ. The trim removed 3 bases at V and 4 bases at J, leaving 12 bases unmatched. This CDR3 is built from 17 residues. The CDR3 spells CASSHWGTGGKYNEQFF. The CDR3 DNA is TGTGCCAGCAGCCACTGGGGAACGGGGGGAAAGTACAATGAGCAGTTCTTC.

This chain uses TRBV5-4 with TRBJ2-5; a weak D match, TRBD1 (5 bases). There are 13 residues in the CDR3. The germline CDR1 and CDR2 sequences are SGHNT and YYREEE (reference sequence). V gave up 6 bases and J gave up 5 bases, with 14 bases separating them. The CDR3 DNA is TGTGCCAGCACCATGGGGCAGGTGGAGACCCAGTACTTC. Translating it yields CASTMGQVETQYF.

This clone was recorded once. The CDR3 sequence is CASSFRVAGQETQYF. DNA for the CDR3: TGTGCCAGCAGCTTTCGGGTAGCGGGCCAAGAGACCCAGTACTTC. J is TRBJ2-5 and V is TRBV5-5; 7 bases agree with TRBD2. Trimming cost V 2 bases and J 1 base; bases outside gene matches: 5. The CDR3 has 15 amino acids. Germline lookup yields CDR1 SGHKS and CDR2 YYEKEE (reference sequence).

The chain joins TRBV18 to TRBJ1-2; TRBD1 might be the D (5 bases). From germline, CDR1 is KGHSH and CDR2 LQKENI. This CDR3 spans 14 amino acids. The V and J ends lost 0 bases and 8 bases respectively, with 13 bases between them. DNA of the CDR3: TGTGCCAGCTCACCACCTTCACAGTCAGGGGGCTACACCTTC. Protein: CASSPPSQSGGYTF.

The chain employs TRBV5-4 and TRBJ1-2; D ambiguous. There are 14 residues in the CDR3. Germline V gene lookup returns CDR1 SGHNT and CDR2 YYREEE (reference sequence). V lost 0 bases and J lost 2, with 8 bases in between. The CDR3 DNA sequence: TGTGCCAGCAGCTTGGGAGGGTCCAACTATGGCTACACCTTC. It specifies CASSLGGSNYGYTF.

This rearrangement joins TRBV5-6 to TRBJ1-4; 8 bases match TRBD1. This CDR3 region has 16 residues. V was pared by 3 bases and J by 0 bases, with 4 bases of the junction left unmatched. Germline values: CDR1 SGHDT, CDR2 YYEEEE. The CDR3 bases are TGTGCCAGCAGCTCGGGACAGGTGTCAACTAATGAAAAACTGTTTTTT. Its protein product is CASSSGQVSTNEKLFF.

This rearrangement joins TRBV20-1 to TRBJ2-4; 8 bases are shared with TRBD2. The CDR3 has 15 residues. Germline CDR1 reads DFQATT; CDR2 reads SNEGSKA (reference sequence). V lost 3 bases and J lost 8; bases outside the gene matches: 12. CDR3: CSASSGRVGRDIQYF. The CDR3 nucleotides read TGCAGTGCTAGTTCCGGGAGGGTCGGTAGGGACATTCAGTACTTC.

The V call is TRBV18, the J call TRBJ2-7; D not certain. V lost 2 bases to trimming and J lost 6 bases, with 11 bases between them. Germline CDR1 KGHSH, CDR2 LQKENI. CDR3 length: 13 amino acids. CDR3 nucleotide sequence: TGTGCCAGCTCACCAGGAGAAGGTCGCGAGCAGTACTTC. Amino acid sequence: CASSPGEGREQYF.

The chain links TRBV7-3 to TRBJ1-1, with D possibly TRBD1 on 5 matching bases. V lost 2 bases and J 0 bases, leaving 7 bases between the germline ends. The CDR3 length is 14 residues. Germline-derived CDR1 and CDR2 are SGHTA and FQGTGA. CDR3 coding DNA: TGTGCCAGCAGCTTAGACAGATTGAACACTGAAGCTTTCTTT. Its protein is CASSLDRLNTEAFF.

This clone was seen a single time. Here the CDR3 reads CASTPGGNTIYF. In DNA form, the CDR3 reads TGTGCCAGCACCCCGGGGGGGAACACCATATATTTT. This chain links TRBV4-2 with TRBJ1-3; D is possibly TRBD1 (5 bases). Trimming shortened V by 7 bases and J by 7 bases, and 11 bases separated the two germline ends. This CDR3 has 12 residues. Per the germline V gene, CDR1 is LGHNA and CDR2 is YNFKEQ.

In this sample, this clone turned up once. The sample contains more than one DNA sequence encoding this CDR3. This sequence joins TRBV6-5 and TRBJ2-6; D uncertain. V lost 4 bases, J lost 0 bases, and 4 bases lay in between. CDR1 and CDR2 from the germline V gene are MNHEY and SVGAGI. This CDR3 has 14 residues. In DNA, the CDR3 is TGTGCCAGCAGTTCGAGCTCTGGGGCCAACGTCCTGACTTTC. It is translated as CASSSSSGANVLTF.

The rearrangement links TRBV3-1 (or the pseudogene TRBV3-2) to TRBJ1-2; weak D call: TRBD1 (6 bases). CDR3 length: 13 amino acids. The germline gives CDR1 LGHDT, CDR2 YNNKEL (reference sequence). V was shortened by 4 bases and J by 7 bases, with 13 bases between the two germline ends. The CDR3 DNA sequence: TGTGCCAGCAGCCTCGACAGGATCGGTGGCTACACCTTC. Translating gives CASSLDRIGGYTF.

This rearrangement joins TRBV20-1 to TRBJ2-1; 9 nucleotides match TRBD1. The CDR3 sequence is 14 residues long. CDR1 is DFQATT, CDR2 SNEGSKA, per germline (reference sequence). With V trimmed by 3 bases and J by 6 bases, 6 bases remained unmatched. In nucleotides, the CDR3 is TGCAGTGCTAGTACTCCGACAGGGGGCAATGAGCAGTTCTTC. It translates to CSASTPTGGNEQFF.

The rearrangement joins TRBV29-1 to TRBJ1-1; 11 bases line up with TRBD1. The CDR3 runs to 15 residues. The V segment lost 4 bases and the J segment 5 bases; nucleotides outside the gene matches: 9. The germline gives CDR1 SQVTM, CDR2 ANQGSEA. The CDR3 protein is CSVVGTGGFETEAFF. The CDR3 nucleotides read TGCAGCGTTGTAGGGACAGGGGGTTTTGAGACTGAAGCTTTCTTT.

This clone was detected a few times. V and J are TRBV7-9 and TRBJ1-2, with 7 bases lining up with TRBD1. The CDR3 contains 13 residues. The J segment lost 8 bases and the V segment lost 5 bases, leaving 8 bases of the junction unmatched. Germline V CDR1 and CDR2: SEHNR, FQNEAQ (reference sequence). The CDR3 reads CASSQEGAWGYTF. CDR3 DNA sequence: TGTGCCAGCAGCCAGGAGGGGGCTTGGGGCTACACCTTC.

The CDR3 is CASSSGGRQPQHF. DNA of the CDR3: TGTGCCAGTAGTAGCGGGGGTAGGCAGCCCCAGCATTTT. The J gene is TRBJ1-5, the V gene TRBV19, with a weak D call TRBD1 (5 bases). CDR3 length: 13 amino acids. Trimming stripped 4 bases from V and 7 bases from J, with 11 bases between. CDR1 LNHDA and CDR2 SQIVND come from the germline V gene (reference sequence).

This rearrangement joins TRBV6-2 or TRBV6-3 to TRBJ2-1, with D perhaps given as TRBD1 or TRBD2 (5 bases each). CDR1 and CDR2 from the germline V gene are MNHEY and SVGEGT. Trimming removed 2 bases at V and 8 bases at J, with 13 bases between. CDR3 length: 14 residues. The CDR3 DNA is TGTGCCAGCAGTTACGTGGGGGTGTGGTATGAGCAGTTCTTC. Its protein is CASSYVGVWYEQFF.

The chain carries TRBV4-2 and TRBJ1-2; 8 positions agree with TRBD1. The CDR3 has 18 residues. The germline CDR1 and CDR2 sequences are LGHNA and YNFKEQ. With V trimmed by 6 bases and J by 4 bases, 19 bases remained unmatched. The CDR3 DNA follows: TGTGCCAGCAGTCAAAGGCTCACTGACAGGGGCGCCCCCTATGGCTACACCTTC. Its protein product is CASSQRLTDRGAPYGYTF.

This clone occurred once. The J gene is TRBJ1-5, the V gene TRBV7-2; TRBD1 might be the D (5 bases). The germline V and J ends were trimmed by 2 bases and 3 bases, with 8 bases remaining between them. CDR3 length equals 14 residues. Germline V lookup: CDR1 SGHTA, CDR2 FQGNSA. The CDR3 loop is CASSLRQFNQPQHF. The CDR3 DNA sequence: TGTGCCAGCAGCTTAAGACAGTTCAATCAGCCCCAGCATTTT.

V is TRBV2 and J is TRBJ1-2, with D possibly being TRBD1 (5 bases). Trimming pared 5 bases from V and 4 bases from J, leaving 14 bases between. Germline V CDR1 and CDR2: SNHLY, FYNNEI. The CDR3 is made up of 14 amino acids. The CDR3: CASSLQGTGYGYTF. CDR3 coding DNA: TGTGCCAGCAGTCTTCAGGGAACCGGCTATGGCTACACCTTC. Complete variable domain (other parts from reference TRBV2 and TRBJ1-2): EPEVTQTPSHQVTQMGQEVILRCVPISNHLYFYWYRQILGQKVEFLVSFYNNEISEKSEIFDDQFSVERPDGSNFTLKIRSTKLEDSAMYFCASSLQGTGYGYTFGSGTRLTVV.

This chain uses TRBV5-1 with TRBJ1-2; tentative D call: TRBD1 (5 bases). Trimming stripped 2 bases from V and 6 bases from J, with 17 bases between. The CDR3 is 15 residues long. Germline-derived CDR1 and CDR2 are SGHRS and YFSETQ. The CDR3 loop is CASSLSGTPRNGYTF. The CDR3 DNA follows: TGCGCCAGCAGCTTATCCGGGACCCCCCGTAATGGCTACACCTTC.

V and J are TRBV5-1 and TRBJ1-2; no firm D call. V was shortened by 0 bases and J by 8 bases, with 8 bases between the two germline ends. CDR1 SGHRS and CDR2 YFSETQ come from the germline V gene. This CDR3 spans 12 amino acids. The CDR3 spells CASSLVGWGYTF. In DNA form, the CDR3 reads TGCGCCAGCAGCTTGGTTGGTTGGGGCTACACCTTC.

This chain links TRBV5-5 with TRBJ2-5; 10 bases fit TRBD2. After removal of 3 bases from V and 1 base from J, the junction contained 15 bases not matched to a gene. This CDR3 is built from 19 residues. The germline CDR1 and CDR2 sequences are SGHKS and YYEKEE (reference sequence). CDR3 nucleotide sequence: TGTGCCAGCAGCTCTTTTGCTAGCGGGGGCCGCTCCCCCCAAGAGACCCAGTACTTC. Translated: CASSSFASGGRSPQETQYF.

V usage is TRBV19 and J usage is TRBJ1-6, with D perhaps TRBD1 (6 bases). This CDR3 contains 15 residues. With 10 bases removed from V and 0 bases from J, the gap between germline ends came to 13 bases. Per germline, CDR1 LNHDA and CDR2 SQIVND (reference sequence). The CDR3 region has the DNA TGTGCCAAACCGGGACACTACTCCTATAATTCACCCCTCCACTTT. It specifies CAKPGHYSYNSPLHF.

The rearrangement uses TRBV29-1 and TRBJ1-2; the D is unclear. The CDR3 has 14 amino acids. CDR1 SQVTM and CDR2 ANQGSEA come from the germline V gene. V lost 0 bases and J lost 7, with 15 bases in between. CDR3 sequence reads: CSVEDGDKVGGYTF. CDR3 DNA sequence: TGCAGCGTTGAAGATGGGGATAAGGTGGGTGGCTACACCTTC.

In nucleotides, the CDR3 is TGTGCCACCAGCCCCTACAGGGGCGGCTACACCTTC. Residues: CATSPYRGGYTF. The rearrangement links TRBV15 to TRBJ1-2; 7 bases line up with TRBD1. With V trimmed by 5 bases and J by 8 bases, 5 bases remained unmatched. This CDR3 region has 12 residues. CDR1 is LNHNV, CDR2 YYDKDF, per germline (reference sequence).

This clone has a handful of counts. The chain carries TRBV14 and TRBJ1-1; D unresolved. Germline V CDR1 and CDR2: SGHDN, FVKESK. The CDR3 runs to 13 residues. V lost 4 bases and J 1 base, leaving 7 bases between the germline ends. Here the CDR3 reads CASSRNRNTEAFF. CDR3 in DNA: TGTGCCAGCAGCCGGAACAGGAACACTGAAGCTTTCTTT.

The chain employs TRBV7-6 and TRBJ1-1; D gene ambiguous. The CDR3 loop spans 12 amino acids. Between the trimmed V and J ends, which lost 5 bases and 6 bases, there was a span of 10 bases. Per the germline V gene, CDR1 is SGHVS and CDR2 is FNYEAQ. CDR3 coding DNA: TGTGCCAGCAGCCTAAACGGCGCTGAAGCTTTCTTT. Translation: CASSLNGAEAFF.

The V gene is TRBV5-5, the J gene TRBJ1-6; no firm D call. Trimming cost V 0 bases and J 0 bases, with 13 bases left between them. CDR1 is SGHKS, CDR2 YYEKEE, per germline (reference sequence). This CDR3 is built from 18 residues. This chain's CDR3 is CASSLGRFPSSYNSPLHF. The CDR3 nucleotides are TGTGCCAGCAGCTTGGGTAGGTTCCCAAGCTCCTATAATTCACCCCTCCACTTT.

CDR3: CASSPGTGIYSPLHF. The CDR3 DNA is TGTGCCAGCAGTCCCGGGACAGGGATTTATTCACCCCTCCACTTT. V is TRBV27 and J is TRBJ1-6, with 9 nucleotides matching TRBD1. CDR3 length equals 15 residues. Trimming removed 5 bases from V and 8 bases from J; junction bases left unmatched: 7. Germline V gives CDR1 MNHEY, CDR2 SMNVEV (reference sequence).